The text below deals with one T cell receptor beta chain. It has no known antigen specificity. Base qualities are not at hand, and no much larger clone is one base apart. Checkpoint therapy was initiated 14 to 28 days after autologous transplant, and ipilimumab was administered at 1 mg/kg intravenously on day 1 of selected weeks. Patients received nivolumab at 3 mg/kg intravenously on day 1 of weeks 1, 4, 7, 10, and every two weeks through week 26. Combined checkpoint inhibition with ipilimumab and nivolumab as consolidation after autologous stem cell transplantation was tested in a Phase Ib clinical trial. The data belong to a study of ipilimumab plus nivolumab after autologous stem cell transplantation (TCRdb year 2021). Some background on the complete study: The median number of doses that trial patients received was about five for ipilimumab and roughly 8 for nivolumab. High-risk transplant-naive patients and patients relapsing within 3 years of a first autologous transplant were included in the myeloma cohort. Patients in the trial were undergoing autologous transplant and had high-risk diffuse large B cell lymphoma, mature T cell lymphoma, or multiple myeloma. The intent-to-treat population of the trial consisted of 30 to 35 patients. Overall study outcomes, separate from this receptor: Per the authors, a biologic rationale for further study of the post-transplant checkpoint inhibition approach was offered by T cell receptor repertoire, regulatory T cell phenotype and gut microbiota profiles. The authors concluded that combined checkpoint inhibition appeared tolerable when used as consolidation after transplant.

V is cut by 6 bases and J by 4 bases, and the space between the germline ends is 7 bases. The CDR3 holds 12 amino acids from the cysteine to the phenylalanine. Here the CDR3 DNA is all that survives: 36 bases in frame from base 1. The CDR1 and CDR2 encoded by the germline V gene are MDHEN and SYDVKM. Libraries were constructed by the immunoSEQ multiplex PCR assay. TCRdb mirrors the immuneACCESS table, restricted to in-frame sequences. Some clones are absent from its copies; in checked studies, under half trace to an unresolved V gene, and the reason for the others is unknown. For this sample the table gives about 9,800 clones, of which roughly two thirds were detected only once. The top ten constitute around 21% of the sample.

This receptor was taken from a female donor with multiple myeloma. This chain joins TRBV28 to TRBJ1-5; the D gene is unclear. The sequences come from PBMCs, collected in a trial of ipilimumab plus nivolumab as post-transplant consolidation. The CDR3 protein: CASRSENQPQHF. The DNA sequence is TGTGCCAGCAGATCAGAGAATCAGCCCCAGCATTTT.